This T cell receptor beta chain appears in the sequencing data of a study of CD8+CD57+ T cells in acquired aplastic anemia. Overall study: Across the sorted CD4+ and CD8+ cells, DNA amounts averaged roughly 3.5 ug. Healthy donors had, on average, around 9.9 million reads for their CD4+ cells.

Template material for TCR beta VDJ and CDR3 profiling consisted of genomic DNA. TCRdb redid the calling of the reads with MiXCR, one entry per CDR3 protein. Of roughly 51,000 distinct CDR3 sequences in the sample, about 78% were seen once. On this clonotype: Its cognate antigen is unknown.

Study observations and caveats: Nearly 30 was the count of CD8+ CDR3 sequences that patients shared with controls. Between patients and controls, CD8+ Simpson's diversity did not vary significantly.

Trimming stripped 1 base from V and 3 bases from J, with 10 bases between. This CDR3 has 14 residues. Germline CDR1 and CDR2: SNHLY and FYNNEI. This TCR came from a human donor in good health, serving as a control. The V call is TRBV2, the J call TRBJ2-7; D not resolved. The sequenced sample consisted of sorted CD4+, CD8+, or CD8+CD57+ T cells (not recorded which) from PBMCs. The CDR3 sequence is CASSEVSGFYEQYF. The CDR3 bases are TGTGCCAGCAGTGAAGTGTCAGGCTTCTACGAGCAGTACTTC.